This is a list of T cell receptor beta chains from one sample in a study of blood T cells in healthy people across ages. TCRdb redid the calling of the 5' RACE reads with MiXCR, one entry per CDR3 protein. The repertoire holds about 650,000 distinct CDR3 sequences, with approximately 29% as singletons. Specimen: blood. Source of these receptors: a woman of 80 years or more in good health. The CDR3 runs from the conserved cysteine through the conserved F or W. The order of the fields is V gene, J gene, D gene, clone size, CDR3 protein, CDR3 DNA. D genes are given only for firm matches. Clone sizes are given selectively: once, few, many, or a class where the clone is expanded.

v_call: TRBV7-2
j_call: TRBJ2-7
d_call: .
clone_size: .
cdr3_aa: CASSLRRLAYEQYF
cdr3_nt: TGTGCCAGCAGCTTAAGGAGACTAGCCTACGAGCAGTACTTC

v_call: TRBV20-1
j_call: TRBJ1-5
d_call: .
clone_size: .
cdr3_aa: CSVPGMGNQPQHF
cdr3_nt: TGCAGTGTGCCGGGAATGGGCAATCAGCCCCAGCATTTT

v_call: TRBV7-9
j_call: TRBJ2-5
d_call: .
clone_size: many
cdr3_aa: CASSWWDTEETQYF
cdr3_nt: TGTGCCAGCAGCTGGTGGGACACGGAAGAGACCCAGTACTTC

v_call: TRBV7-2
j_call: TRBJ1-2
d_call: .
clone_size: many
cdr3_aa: CASSLLGYGYTF
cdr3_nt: TGTGCCAGCAGCTTATTGGGCTATGGCTACACCTTC

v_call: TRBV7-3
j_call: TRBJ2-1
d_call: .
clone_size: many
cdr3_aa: CASSLNPAMGEQFF
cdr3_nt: TGTGCCAGCAGCTTAAACCCCGCGATGGGTGAGCAGTTCTTC

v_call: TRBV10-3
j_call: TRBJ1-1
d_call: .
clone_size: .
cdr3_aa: CAISVREGLTEAFF
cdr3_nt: TGTGCCATCAGTGTTCGTGAAGGGCTAACTGAAGCTTTCTTT

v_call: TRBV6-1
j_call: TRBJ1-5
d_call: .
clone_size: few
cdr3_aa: CAKDTSNQPQHF
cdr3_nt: TGTGCCAAGGACACGAGCAATCAGCCCCAGCATTTT

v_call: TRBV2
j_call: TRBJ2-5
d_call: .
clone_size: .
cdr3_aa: CASSPLPGEQYF
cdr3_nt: TGTGCCAGCAGTCCCCTCCCCGGGGAGCAGTACTTC

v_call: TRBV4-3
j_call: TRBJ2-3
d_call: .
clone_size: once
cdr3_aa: CASTTLDRTQYF
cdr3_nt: TGCGCCAGCACCACGCTGGACCGTACGCAGTATTTT

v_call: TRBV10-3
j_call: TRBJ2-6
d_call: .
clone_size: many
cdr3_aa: CAISELRGAVSGANVLTF
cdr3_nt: TGTGCCATCAGTGAGCTCAGGGGCGCTGTGTCTGGGGCCAACGTCCTGACTTTC

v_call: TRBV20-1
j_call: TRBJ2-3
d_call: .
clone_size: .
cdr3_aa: CSAPKGQRPMADTQYF
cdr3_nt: TGCAGTGCCCCGAAAGGCCAGCGGCCCATGGCAGATACGCAGTATTTT

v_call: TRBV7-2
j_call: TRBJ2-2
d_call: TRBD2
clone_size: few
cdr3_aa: CASSTRTRLAGETTGELFF
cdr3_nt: TGTGCCAGCAGCACAAGGACCCGACTAGCGGGGGAGACCACCGGGGAGCTGTTTTTT

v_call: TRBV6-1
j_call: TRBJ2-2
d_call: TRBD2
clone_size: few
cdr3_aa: CASTRLAGGSLNTGELFF
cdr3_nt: TGTGCCAGCACCAGACTAGCGGGGGGGAGCTTGAACACCGGGGAGCTGTTTTTT

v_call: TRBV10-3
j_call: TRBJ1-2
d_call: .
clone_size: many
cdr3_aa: CAINGVGNYGYTF
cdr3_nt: TGTGCCATCAACGGGGTTGGGAACTATGGCTACACCTTC

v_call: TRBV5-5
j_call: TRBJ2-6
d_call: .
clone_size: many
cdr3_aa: CASSSYTAGANVLTF
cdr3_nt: TGTGCCAGCAGCTCCTACACCGCTGGGGCCAACGTCCTGACTTTC

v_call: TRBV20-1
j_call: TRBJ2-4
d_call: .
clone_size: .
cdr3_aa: CSARAVVGFEAQYF
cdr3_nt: TGCAGTGCTAGGGCCGTTGTTGGGTTCGAGGCCCAGTACTTC

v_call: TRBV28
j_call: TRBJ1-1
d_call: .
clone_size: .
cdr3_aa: CASGGRTEAFF
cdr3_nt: TGTGCCAGCGGGGGAAGGACTGAAGCTTTCTTT

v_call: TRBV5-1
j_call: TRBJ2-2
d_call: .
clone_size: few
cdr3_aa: CASSDTGELFF
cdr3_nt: TGCGCCAGCAGTGACACCGGGGAGCTGTTTTTT

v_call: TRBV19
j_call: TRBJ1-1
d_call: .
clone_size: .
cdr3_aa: CASSTGTVDTEAFF
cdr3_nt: TGTGCCAGTAGCACCGGGACGGTGGACACTGAAGCTTTCTTT